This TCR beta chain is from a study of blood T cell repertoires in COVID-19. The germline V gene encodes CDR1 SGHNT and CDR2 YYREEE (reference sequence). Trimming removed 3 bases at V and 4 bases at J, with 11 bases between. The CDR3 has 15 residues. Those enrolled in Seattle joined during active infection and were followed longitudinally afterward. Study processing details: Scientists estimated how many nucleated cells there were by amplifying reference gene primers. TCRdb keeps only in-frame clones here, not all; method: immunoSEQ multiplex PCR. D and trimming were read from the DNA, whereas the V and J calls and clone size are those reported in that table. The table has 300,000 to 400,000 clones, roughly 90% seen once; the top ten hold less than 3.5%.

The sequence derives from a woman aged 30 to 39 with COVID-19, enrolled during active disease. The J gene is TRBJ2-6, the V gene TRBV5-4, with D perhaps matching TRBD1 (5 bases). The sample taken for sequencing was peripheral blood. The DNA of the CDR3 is TGTGCCAGCAGCTCCAGGGTGTCGGGGGCCAACGTCCTGACTTTC. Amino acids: CASSSRVSGANVLTF.